Below, 22 T cell receptor beta chains from the same sample are listed, as sequenced in a study of OX40 agonist ivuxolimab in advanced cancers. Produced via immunoSEQ multiplex PCR; TCRdb's table is partial and in-frame only. The sample consists of approximately 84,000 clones, approximately 90% of them appearing once. The input for sequencing was CD4+ or CD8+ T cells sorted from blood, taken in a trial of the OX40 agonist ivuxolimab. These receptors were collected from an adult with an advanced solid tumor such as melanoma, head and neck, liver or kidney cancer.

V and J are TRBV19 and TRBJ1-5; perhaps TRBD1 as D (5 bases). CDR1 is LNHDA and CDR2 is SQIVND in the germline V gene (reference sequence). The V gene lost 3 bases and the J gene lost 9 bases, with 12 bases spanning the gap. This CDR3 spans 13 amino acids. As DNA, the CDR3 is TGTGCCAGTAGTATCGGGGCAGAGGGGCCCCAGCATTTT. This encodes CASSIGAEGPQHF.

The chain employs TRBV28 and TRBJ2-4; no reliable D call. Per the germline V gene, CDR1 is MDHEN and CDR2 is SYDVKM. Trimming took off 7 bases at V and 0 bases at J, with 16 bases between the two ends. The CDR3 is made up of 16 amino acids. DNA of the CDR3: TGTGCCAGCATCTCGGTACACAGCCTAGCCAAAAACATTCAGTACTTC. This codes for CASISVHSLAKNIQYF. The variable domain in full, with the rest retrieved from reference TRBV28 and TRBJ2-4, is DVKVTQSSRYLVKRTGEKVFLECVQDMDHENMFWYRQDPGLGLRLIYFSYDVKMKEKGDIPEGYSVSREKKERFSLILESASTNQTSMYLCASISVHSLAKNIQYFGAGTRLSVL.

As for this clone: Germline is not matched at one junction end, which may reflect a read error. This chain's CDR3 is CASSTGQGAGDTIYF. CDR3 sequence (DNA): TGTGCCAGTAGTACCGGACAGGGAGCTGGAGACACCATATATTTT. This chain uses TRBV19 with TRBJ1-3; 8 bases agree with TRBD1. CDR1 is LNHDA and CDR2 is SQIVND in the germline V gene (reference sequence). This CDR3 has 15 residues. The complete variable domain, with remaining parts taken from reference TRBV19 and TRBJ1-3, reads DGGITQSPKYLFRKEGQNVTLSCEQNLNHDAMYWYRQDPGQGLRLIYYSQIVNDFQKGDIAEGYSVSREKKESFPLTVTSAQKNPTAFYLCASSTGQGAGDTIYFGEGSWLTVV.

This clone is a singleton in its sample. The chain carries TRBV19 and TRBJ1-2, with TRBD1 matching over 7 bases. Germline loops: CDR1 LNHDA, CDR2 SQIVND (reference sequence). This CDR3 is built from 16 residues. V dropped 6 bases and J dropped 4; count of bases not matched to a gene: 14. CDR3 in DNA: TGTGCCAGTAGGGGACAGCCTGACAGCCACTCCTATGGCTACACCTTC. This codes for CASRGQPDSHSYGYTF.

Here the CDR3 reads CASSESGAGVADTQYF. DNA for the CDR3: TGCGCCAGCAGTGAGTCCGGAGCGGGAGTGGCAGATACGCAGTATTTT. V is TRBV10-1 and J is TRBJ2-3, with 8 bases matching TRBD2. Germline V gene lookup returns CDR1 WNHNN and CDR2 SYGVQD (reference sequence). CDR3 size: 16 residues. V dropped 0 bases and J dropped 4; count of bases not matched to a gene: 6.

The chain joins TRBV6-5 to TRBJ1-1, with 9 bases that match TRBD1. Per germline, CDR1 MNHEY and CDR2 SVGAGI. The CDR3 consists of 16 residues. Trimming took 3 bases from V and 7 from J; bases not matched to a gene: 12. The CDR3, as DNA: TGTGCCAGCAGTTATCTCCCGGGACAGGGATTGGGTGAAGCTTTCTTT. Protein product: CASSYLPGQGLGEAFF.

This chain links TRBV2 with TRBJ2-1; 8 bases match TRBD2. Germline trimming cut 7 bases from V and 1 base from J; bases unmatched to any gene: 3. The CDR3 runs 14 residues. Germline CDR1 reads SNHLY; CDR2 reads FYNNEI. This chain's CDR3 is CASTSGGSYNEQFF. The DNA for the CDR3 is TGTGCCAGCACAAGCGGGGGTTCCTACAATGAGCAGTTCTTC.

The V and J genes are TRBV5-1 and TRBJ2-2; a possible D gene is TRBD1 (5 bases). Trimming removed 6 bases from V and 1 base from J, with 10 bases in between. The V gene's germline CDR1 is SGHRS and CDR2 YFSETQ. The CDR3 is made up of 14 amino acids. The CDR3 protein is CASKLTENTGELFF. CDR3 DNA sequence: TGCGCCAGCAAACTGACAGAGAACACCGGGGAGCTGTTTTTT.

The chain links TRBV7-8 to TRBJ2-5; possibly TRBD2 for D (5 bases). Trimming left V 5 bases short and J 5 bases short, with 18 bases between. From germline, CDR1 is SGHVS and CDR2 FQNEAQ. The CDR3 is 15 amino acids. CDR3 residues: CASSLKMMGGETQYF. The CDR3 DNA follows: TGTGCCAGCAGCCTGAAGATGATGGGCGGGGAGACCCAGTACTTC.

The chain has TRBV7-9 and TRBJ2-1, with TRBD2 identical over 9 bases. J lost 3 bases, V lost 5 bases, and 8 bases had no gene match. There are 16 residues in the CDR3. In germline, CDR1 is SEHNR, CDR2 FQNEAQ (reference sequence). The CDR3 bases are TGTGCCAGCAGCCCCGGGGGTAGCGGGGGCTACAATGAGCAGTTCTTC. Its translation is CASSPGGSGGYNEQFF.

Here the CDR3 DNA reads TGTGCCAGCAGCTATTATGGGGCAGAGACCCAGTACTTC. Protein product: CASSYYGAETQYF. The V and J genes are TRBV5-4 and TRBJ2-5; D is possibly TRBD1 (5 bases). There are 13 residues in the CDR3. Trimming took 3 bases from V and 4 from J, leaving 10 bases between them. Germline CDR1 is SGHNT and CDR2 is YYREEE (reference sequence).

The CDR3 protein is CASSTPFRRATQHF. As DNA, the CDR3 is TGTGCCAGCAGTACCCCGTTTAGAAGGGCAACCCAGCATTTT. The chain couples TRBV28 to TRBJ1-5; D gene unclear. Germline V lookup: CDR1 MDHEN, CDR2 SYDVKM. Trimming removed 5 bases at V and 11 bases at J, with 19 bases between. The CDR3 runs to 14 residues. Together with reference TRBV28 and TRBJ1-5, the CDR3 gives the full variable domain: DVKVTQSSRYLVKRTGEKVFLECVQDMDHENMFWYRQDPGLGLRLIYFSYDVKMKEKGDIPEGYSVSREKKERFSLILESASTNQTSMYLCASSTPFRRATQHFGDGTRLSIL.

The V gene is TRBV27, the J gene TRBJ2-7; 9 bases line up with TRBD2. The CDR3 loop spans 15 amino acids. Germline CDR1 MNHEY, CDR2 SMNVEV (reference sequence). With V trimmed by 2 bases and J by 3 bases, 5 bases remained unmatched. The CDR3 sequence: CASSLRGGAIYEQYF. For the CDR3, the DNA is TGTGCCAGCAGTTTACGCGGGGGGGCCATCTACGAGCAGTACTTC.

V gene TRBV5-4 combines with J gene TRBJ2-2; 9 bases line up with TRBD1. Germline trimming cut 4 bases from V and 3 bases from J; bases unmatched to any gene: 4. This CDR3 is built from 15 residues. Germline CDR1 is SGHNT and CDR2 is YYREEE (reference sequence). CDR3 region: CASSTQGAYTGELFF. CDR3 bases: TGTGCCAGCAGCACACAGGGGGCATACACCGGGGAGCTGTTTTTT.

The gene calls are TRBV7-2 and TRBJ2-3, with D possibly being TRBD2 (6 bases). The CDR3 runs 15 residues. Between the trimmed V and J ends, which lost 5 bases and 2 bases, there was a span of 14 bases. CDR1 is SGHTA and CDR2 is FQGNSA in the germline V gene. CDR3 loop: CASSPPGGPTDTQYF. CDR3 in DNA: TGTGCCAGCAGCCCCCCCGGGGGACCCACAGATACGCAGTATTTT.

The CDR3 DNA reads as TGTGCCAGCAGACCGGGACCAACCTATAATGAAAAACTGTTTTTT. Residues: CASRPGPTYNEKLFF. The V gene is TRBV6-6, the J gene TRBJ1-4, with D maybe TRBD1 (5 bases). The germline V and J ends were trimmed by 6 bases and 4 bases, with 15 bases remaining between them. This CDR3 contains 15 residues. CDR1 is MNHNY, CDR2 SVGAGI, per germline (reference sequence).

The chain carries TRBV11-3 and TRBJ2-7; D unclear. The V end was cut by 2 bases, the J end by 2 bases, with 10 bases between. Germline CDR1 SGHNT, CDR2 YENEEA. This CDR3 has 14 residues. The CDR3 here is CASSLSDGPYEQYF. In DNA form, the CDR3 reads TGTGCCAGCAGCTTATCGGACGGGCCCTACGAGCAGTACTTC.

To note about this clone: The same CDR3 can be traced to other DNA sequences in this sample. The chain joins TRBV28 to TRBJ2-7; unclear D gene. Between the trimmed V and J ends, which lost 4 bases and 3 bases, there was a span of 4 bases. CDR1 and CDR2 from the germline V gene are MDHEN and SYDVKM. CDR3 length equals 11 residues. The CDR3: CASSSFYEQYF. Written as DNA, the CDR3 is TGTGCCAGCAGTTCCTTCTACGAGCAGTACTTC.

Ten or more counts support this clone. Other nucleotide sequences from this sample produce the same CDR3. The V call is TRBV5-4, the J call TRBJ2-7; 7 nucleotides agree with TRBD1. Germline-derived CDR1 and CDR2 are SGHNT and YYREEE (reference sequence). The CDR3 extends over 14 amino acids. V was pared by 5 bases and J by 0 bases, with 5 bases of the junction left unmatched. CDR3 loop: CASSRQGGSYEQYF. The CDR3 region has the DNA TGTGCCAGCAGTAGACAGGGTGGCTCCTACGAGCAGTACTTC.

The chain carries TRBV2 and TRBJ1-4; a weak D match, TRBD1 (6 bases). V lost 6 bases and J 3 bases, leaving 14 bases between the germline ends. The CDR3 contains 15 residues. The germline CDR1 and CDR2 sequences are SNHLY and FYNNEI. The CDR3 region has the DNA TGTGCCAGCAGGCCACAGGGTTGGGCTAATGAAAAACTGTTTTTT. Protein sequence: CASRPQGWANEKLFF.

V gene TRBV7-2 combines with J gene TRBJ2-1, with D possibly being TRBD2 (5 bases). The CDR3 is 13 residues long. Looked up from germline, CDR1 is SGHTA and CDR2 is FQGNSA. The V end lost 3 bases, the J end lost 8 bases, and 11 bases lay between the germline ends. The CDR3 DNA reads TGTGCCAGCAGCTTGGGAGCTCGGGATGAGCAGTTCTTC. Translating it yields CASSLGARDEQFF.

The gene calls are TRBV5-1 and TRBJ2-2; D is possibly TRBD2 (7 bases). The CDR3 contains 15 residues. CDR1 is SGHRS, CDR2 YFSETQ, per germline. V lost 3 bases to trimming and J lost 6 bases, with 15 bases between them. CDR3 DNA sequence: TGCGCCAGCAGCTCCTGGGGGGGGGCCCCCGGGGAGCTGTTTTTT. It translates to CASSSWGGAPGELFF.